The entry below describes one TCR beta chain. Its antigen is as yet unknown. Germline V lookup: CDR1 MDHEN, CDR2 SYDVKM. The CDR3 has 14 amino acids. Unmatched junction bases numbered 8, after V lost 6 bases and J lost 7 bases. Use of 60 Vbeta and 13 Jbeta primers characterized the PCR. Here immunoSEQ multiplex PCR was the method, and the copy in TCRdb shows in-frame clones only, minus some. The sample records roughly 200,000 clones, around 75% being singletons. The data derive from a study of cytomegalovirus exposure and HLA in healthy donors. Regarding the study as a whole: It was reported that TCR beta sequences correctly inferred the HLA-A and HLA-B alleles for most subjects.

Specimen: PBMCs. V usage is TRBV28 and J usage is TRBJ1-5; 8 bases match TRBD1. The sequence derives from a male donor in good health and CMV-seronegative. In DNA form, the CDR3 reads TGTGCCAGCAGGGATACCAGGGGGCGCCAGCCCCAGCATTTT. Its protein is CASRDTRGRQPQHF.